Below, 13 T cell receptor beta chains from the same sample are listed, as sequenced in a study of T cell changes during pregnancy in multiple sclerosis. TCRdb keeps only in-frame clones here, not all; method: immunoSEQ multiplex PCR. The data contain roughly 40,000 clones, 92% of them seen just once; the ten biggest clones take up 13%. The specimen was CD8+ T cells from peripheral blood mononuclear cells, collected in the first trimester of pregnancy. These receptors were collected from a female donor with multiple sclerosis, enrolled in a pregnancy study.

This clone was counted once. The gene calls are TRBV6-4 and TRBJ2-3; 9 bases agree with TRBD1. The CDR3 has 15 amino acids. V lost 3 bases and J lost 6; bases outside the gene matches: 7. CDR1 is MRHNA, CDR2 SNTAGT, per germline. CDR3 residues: CASSEGQGRFDTQYF. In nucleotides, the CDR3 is TGTGCCAGCAGTGAGGGACAGGGTCGATTTGATACGCAGTATTTT.

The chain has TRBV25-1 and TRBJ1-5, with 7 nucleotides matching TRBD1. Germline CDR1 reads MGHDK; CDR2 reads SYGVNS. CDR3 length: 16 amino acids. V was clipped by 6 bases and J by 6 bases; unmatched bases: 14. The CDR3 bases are TGTGCCAGCAGCGTTAACGTCGGCAGGGGGGCTCAGCCCCAGCATTTT. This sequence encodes CASSVNVGRGAQPQHF.

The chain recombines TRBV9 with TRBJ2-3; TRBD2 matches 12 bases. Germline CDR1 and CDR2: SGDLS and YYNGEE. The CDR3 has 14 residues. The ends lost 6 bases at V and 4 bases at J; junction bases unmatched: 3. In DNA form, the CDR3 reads TGTGCCAGCACCGGACTAGCGGGGTCAGATACGCAGTATTTT. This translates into CASTGLAGSDTQYF. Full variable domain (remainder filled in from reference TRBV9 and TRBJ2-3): DSGVTQTPKHLITATGQRVTLRCSPRSGDLSVYWYQQSLDQGLQFLIQYYNGEERAKGNILERFSAQQFPDLHSELNLSSLELGDSALYFCASTGLAGSDTQYFGPGTRLTVL.

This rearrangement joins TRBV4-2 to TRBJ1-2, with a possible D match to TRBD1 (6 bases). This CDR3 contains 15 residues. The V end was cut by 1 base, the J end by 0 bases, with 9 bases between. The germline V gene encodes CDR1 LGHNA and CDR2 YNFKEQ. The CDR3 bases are TGTGCCAGCAGCCAAGTGGGGGCTCCTAACTATGGCTACACCTTC. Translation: CASSQVGAPNYGYTF.

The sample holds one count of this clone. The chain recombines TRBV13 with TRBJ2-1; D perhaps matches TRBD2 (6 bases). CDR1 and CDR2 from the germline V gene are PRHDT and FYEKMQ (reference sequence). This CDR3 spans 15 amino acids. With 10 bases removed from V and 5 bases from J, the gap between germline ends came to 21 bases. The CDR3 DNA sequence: TGTGCCACCTACTATGGGACTTCTGGCAACAATGAGCAGTTCTTC. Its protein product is CATYYGTSGNNEQFF.

The CDR3 DNA follows: TGTGCCAGCAGTTACTCGTTTGCGGGACGAAATGAAAAACTGTTTTTT. Translated, it gives CASSYSFAGRNEKLFF. V and J are TRBV6-5 and TRBJ1-4, with D tentatively TRBD1 (5 bases). The CDR3 has 16 residues. The germline CDR1 and CDR2 sequences are MNHEY and SVGAGI. V was cut by 0 bases and J by 5 bases, with 13 bases left in between.

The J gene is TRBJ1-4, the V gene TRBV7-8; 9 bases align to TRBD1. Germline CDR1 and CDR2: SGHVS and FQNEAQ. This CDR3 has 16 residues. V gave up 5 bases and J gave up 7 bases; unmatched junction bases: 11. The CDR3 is CASSLTGGTGFEKLFF. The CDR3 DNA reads TGTGCCAGCAGCCTCACTGGAGGGACAGGGTTTGAAAAACTGTTTTTT. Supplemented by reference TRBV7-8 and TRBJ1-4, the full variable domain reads GAGVSQSPRYKVAKRGQDVALRCDPISGHVSLFWYQQALGQGPEFLTYFQNEAQLDKSGLPSDRFFAERPEGSVSTLKIQRTQQEDSAVYLCASSLTGGTGFEKLFFGSGTQLSVL.

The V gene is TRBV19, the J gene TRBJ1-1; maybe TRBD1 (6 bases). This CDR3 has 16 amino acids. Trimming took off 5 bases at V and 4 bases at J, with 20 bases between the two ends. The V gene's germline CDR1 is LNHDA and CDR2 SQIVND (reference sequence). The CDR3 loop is CASSPTPGVVTTEAFF. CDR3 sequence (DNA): TGTGCCAGTAGTCCAACTCCAGGGGTGGTAACCACTGAAGCTTTCTTT.

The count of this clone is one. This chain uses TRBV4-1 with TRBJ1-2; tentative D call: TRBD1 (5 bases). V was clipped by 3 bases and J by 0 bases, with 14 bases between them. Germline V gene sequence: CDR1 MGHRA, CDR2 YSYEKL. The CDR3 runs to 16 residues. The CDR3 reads CASSHPKDKPNYGYTF. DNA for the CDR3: TGCGCCAGCAGCCACCCCAAGGACAAACCTAACTATGGCTACACCTTC.

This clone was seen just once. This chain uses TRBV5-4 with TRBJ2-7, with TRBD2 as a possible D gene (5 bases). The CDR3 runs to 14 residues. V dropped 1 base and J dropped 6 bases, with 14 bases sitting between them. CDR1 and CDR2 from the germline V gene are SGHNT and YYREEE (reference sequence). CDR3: CASSLPGVELEQYF. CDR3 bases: TGTGCCAGCAGCTTGCCCGGGGTGGAGCTCGAGCAGTACTTC.

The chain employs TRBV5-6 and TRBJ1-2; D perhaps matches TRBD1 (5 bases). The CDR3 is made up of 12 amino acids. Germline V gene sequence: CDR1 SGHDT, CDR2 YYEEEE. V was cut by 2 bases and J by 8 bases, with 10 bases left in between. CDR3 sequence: CASSFQGGGYTF. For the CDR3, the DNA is TGTGCCAGCAGCTTCCAGGGAGGAGGCTACACCTTC.

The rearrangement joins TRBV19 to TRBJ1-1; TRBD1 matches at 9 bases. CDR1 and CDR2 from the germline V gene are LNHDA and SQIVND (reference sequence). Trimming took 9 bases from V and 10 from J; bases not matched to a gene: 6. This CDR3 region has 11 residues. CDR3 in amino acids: CASTGGLGAFF. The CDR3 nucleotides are TGTGCCAGCACAGGGGGCCTTGGAGCTTTCTTT.

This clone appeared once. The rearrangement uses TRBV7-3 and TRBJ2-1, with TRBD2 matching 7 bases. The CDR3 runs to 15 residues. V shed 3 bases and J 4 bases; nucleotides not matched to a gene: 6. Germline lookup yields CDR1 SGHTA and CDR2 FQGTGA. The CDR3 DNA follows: TGTGCCAGCAGCTTTTTAGCGGGTCCTTACAATGAGCAGTTCTTC. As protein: CASSFLAGPYNEQFF. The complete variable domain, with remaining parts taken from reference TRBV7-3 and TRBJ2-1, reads GAGVSQTPSNKVTEKGKYVELRCDPISGHTALYWYRQSLGQGPEFLIYFQGTGAADDSGLPNDRFFAVRPEGSVSTLKIQRTERGDSAVYLCASSFLAGPYNEQFFGPGTRLTVL.